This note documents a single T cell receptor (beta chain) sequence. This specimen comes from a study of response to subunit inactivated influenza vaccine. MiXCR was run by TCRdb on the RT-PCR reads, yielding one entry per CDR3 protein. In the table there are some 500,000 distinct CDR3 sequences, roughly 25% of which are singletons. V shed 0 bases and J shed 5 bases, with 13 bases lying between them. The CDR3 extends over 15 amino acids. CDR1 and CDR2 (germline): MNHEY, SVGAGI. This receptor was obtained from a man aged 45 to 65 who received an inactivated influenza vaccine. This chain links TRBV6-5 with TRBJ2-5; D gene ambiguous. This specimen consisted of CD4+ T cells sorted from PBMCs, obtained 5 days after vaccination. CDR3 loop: CASSYSSRFGETQYF. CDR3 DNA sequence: TGTGCCAGCAGTTACTCGTCAAGGTTCGGGGAGACCCAGTACTTC.